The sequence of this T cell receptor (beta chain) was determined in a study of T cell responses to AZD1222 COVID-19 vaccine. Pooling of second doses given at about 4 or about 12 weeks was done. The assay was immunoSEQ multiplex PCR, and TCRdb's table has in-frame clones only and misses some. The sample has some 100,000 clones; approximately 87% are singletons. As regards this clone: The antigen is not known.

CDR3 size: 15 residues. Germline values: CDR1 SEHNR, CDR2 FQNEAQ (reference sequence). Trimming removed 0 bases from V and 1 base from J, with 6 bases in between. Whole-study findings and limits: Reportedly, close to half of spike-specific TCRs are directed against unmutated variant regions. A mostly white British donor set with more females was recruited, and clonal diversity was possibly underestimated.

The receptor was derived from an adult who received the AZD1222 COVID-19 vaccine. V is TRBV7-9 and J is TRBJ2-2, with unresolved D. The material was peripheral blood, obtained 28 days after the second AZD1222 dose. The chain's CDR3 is CASSLATVNTGELFF. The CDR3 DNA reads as TGTGCCAGCAGCTTAGCCACGGTGAACACCGGGGAGCTGTTTTTT.